A selection of T cell receptor beta chains follows, all from one sample in a study of blood T cell repertoires in COVID-19. Produced via immunoSEQ multiplex PCR; TCRdb's table is partial and in-frame only. The repertoire holds hundreds of thousands of clones, with about 85% as singletons. Sequencing input: peripheral blood. The receptor source for this set is a woman in her forties or fifties who had recovered from COVID-19. The CDR3 runs from the conserved cysteine through the conserved F or W. The D gene is left open where the match is weak. Only part of the rows carry a size: once, few, many, or a class if the clone is expanded.

-	TRBD2	16	TRBJ2-1	TRBV4-2	CASSLNSGVSYNEQFF	TGTGCCAGCAGCCTTAATAGCGGGGTCTCCTACAATGAGCAGTTCTTC
once	-	14	TRBJ2-7	TRBV27	CASSFGHGAYEQYF	TGTGCCAGCAGTTTCGGACACGGAGCCTACGAGCAGTACTTC
-	TRBD1	15	TRBJ2-7	TRBV7-6	CASSFMGQQVDEQYF	TGTGCCAGCAGCTTTATGGGACAGCAGGTCGACGAGCAGTACTTC
-	TRBD2	14	TRBJ2-7	TRBV7-9	CASKISGTRYEQYF	TGTGCCAGCAAGATTAGCGGGACCCGGTACGAGCAGTACTTC
few	-	14	TRBJ2-1	TRBV9	CASSVMGDHNEQFF	TGTGCCAGCAGCGTAATGGGAGATCATAATGAGCAGTTCTTC
-	TRBD2	14	TRBJ2-7	TRBV30	CAWSVRTRESEQYF	TGTGCCTGGAGTGTACGGACTAGGGAGTCCGAGCAGTACTTC
once	TRBD2	16	TRBJ2-1	TRBV13	CASSLRAGGPDNEQFF	TGTGCCAGCAGCCTCCGAGCGGGAGGGCCGGACAATGAGCAGTTCTTC
few	TRBD2	20	TRBJ2-4	TRBV7-8	CASSLPPGIAGKGGKNIQYF	TGTGCCAGCAGCTTACCCCCCGGGATAGCGGGGAAGGGCGGCAAAAACATTCAGTACTTC
-	-	14	TRBJ1-4	TRBV20-1	CSASQGNGNEKLFF	TGCAGTGCTAGTCAGGGGAATGGTAATGAAAAACTGTTTTTT
-	-	13	TRBJ1-1	TRBV11-2	CASSRRSNTEAFF	TGTGCCAGCAGCCGTCGGTCGAACACTGAAGCTTTCTTT
-	-	12	TRBJ2-7	TRBV19	CATSLGQAEQYF	TGTGCCACGTCCCTCGGACAAGCCGAGCAGTACTTC